This T cell receptor beta chain was identified in a study of blood T cell repertoires in COVID-19. In the study overall: Samples taken during acute and convalescent COVID-19 were collected in the United States, Italy and Spain. T cells, B-cell-depleted T cells, or PBMCs supplied cDNA or gDNA.

Germline-derived CDR1 and CDR2 are SNHLY and FYNNEI. This CDR3 has 15 residues. Trimming cost V 7 bases and J 2 bases; bases outside gene matches: 8. As handled by the study authors: Reference gene primer amplification yielded estimated nucleated cell counts. Using immunoSEQ multiplex PCR, the repertoire was profiled, and TCRdb retains in-frame clones only, with some absent. V, J and clone size are those of that table, while D and trimming were read from the DNA. Among approximately 52,000 clones listed, more than 85% were seen once. The receptor was isolated from a man aged 45-65 years with active COVID-19. The sequenced material came from peripheral blood. The genes are TRBV2 and TRBJ1-2, with 9 nucleotides matching TRBD1. CDR3 coding DNA: TGTGCCAGCAAAGGCACAGGGGGCGCCAACTATGGCTACACCTTC. This sequence encodes CASKGTGGANYGYTF.